The rows below give T cell receptor beta chains drawn from one sample of a study of blood T cell repertoires in COVID-19. Generated by immunoSEQ multiplex PCR, the TCRdb table keeps only in-frame clones and is missing some. The sample holds around 140,000 clones, about 86% seen once. Sequenced input: peripheral blood. These receptors were obtained from a woman aged 60-75 years with acute or convalescent COVID-19. CDR3s include the opening cysteine and the closing phenylalanine or tryptophan. Fields, in order: CDR3 length, D gene, V gene, J gene, clone size, CDR3 protein, CDR3 DNA. The D gene is left open where the match is weak. A clone size is listed for some rows: how often the clone was seen (once, few, many), or a class if it is expanded.

cdr3_length: 15; d_call: TRBD1; v_call: TRBV7-2; j_call: TRBJ2-4; clone_size: once; cdr3_aa: CASSSTAGGRYIQYF; cdr3_nt: TGTGCCAGCAGCTCTACCGCAGGGGGCAGGTATATTCAGTACTTC
cdr3_length: 14; d_call: TRBD1; v_call: TRBV6-5; j_call: TRBJ1-1; clone_size: NA; cdr3_aa: CASNPNSGTAEAFF; cdr3_nt: TGTGCCAGCAACCCGAATTCCGGGACAGCAGAAGCTTTCTTT
cdr3_length: 14; d_call: TRBD2; v_call: TRBV7-8; j_call: TRBJ2-7; clone_size: NA; cdr3_aa: CASSVLAGSYEQYF; cdr3_nt: TGTGCCAGCAGCGTCCTAGCGGGGTCCTACGAGCAGTACTTC
cdr3_length: 15; d_call: NA; v_call: TRBV18; j_call: TRBJ1-3; clone_size: NA; cdr3_aa: CASSPSQNSGNTIYF; cdr3_nt: TGTGCCAGCTCACCATCGCAGAATTCTGGAAACACCATATATTTT
cdr3_length: 18; d_call: TRBD1; v_call: TRBV7-2; j_call: TRBJ2-5; clone_size: NA; cdr3_aa: CASSLGLPGQGAQETQYF; cdr3_nt: TGTGCCAGCAGCTTAGGATTACCGGGACAGGGGGCCCAAGAGACCCAGTACTTC
cdr3_length: 11; d_call: NA; v_call: TRBV20-1; j_call: TRBJ1-6; clone_size: NA; cdr3_aa: CSARPGSPLHF; cdr3_nt: TGCAGTGCTAGACCGGGATCACCCCTCCACTTT
cdr3_length: 11; d_call: TRBD1; v_call: TRBV19; j_call: TRBJ2-7; clone_size: NA; cdr3_aa: CASKQGSEQYF; cdr3_nt: TGTGCCAGTAAACAGGGGTCCGAGCAGTACTTC
cdr3_length: 15; d_call: NA; v_call: TRBV28; j_call: TRBJ1-2; clone_size: NA; cdr3_aa: CASSPAPRGRYGYTF; cdr3_nt: TGTGCCAGCAGTCCCGCCCCTCGGGGTCGGTATGGCTACACCTTC
cdr3_length: 15; d_call: NA; v_call: TRBV5-1; j_call: TRBJ2-2; clone_size: NA; cdr3_aa: CASSPKTDNTGELFF; cdr3_nt: TGCGCCAGCAGCCCCAAGACAGATAACACCGGGGAGCTGTTTTTT
cdr3_length: 14; d_call: NA; v_call: TRBV5-4; j_call: TRBJ2-7; clone_size: few; cdr3_aa: CASSLDGRSVQQYF; cdr3_nt: TGTGCCAGCAGCTTGGATGGCAGGTCTGTCCAGCAGTACTTC
cdr3_length: 13; d_call: NA; v_call: TRBV30; j_call: TRBJ1-4; clone_size: NA; cdr3_aa: CAWLQGTNEKLFF; cdr3_nt: TGTGCCTGGTTACAGGGCACTAATGAAAAACTGTTTTTT
cdr3_length: 15; d_call: NA; v_call: TRBV7-2; j_call: TRBJ2-6; clone_size: once; cdr3_aa: CASSPQAPGANVLTF; cdr3_nt: TGTGCCAGCAGCCCACAGGCGCCTGGGGCCAACGTCCTGACTTTC
cdr3_length: 10; d_call: NA; v_call: TRBV20-1; j_call: TRBJ2-7; clone_size: NA; cdr3_aa: CSARENGQYF; cdr3_nt: TGCAGTGCTAGAGAGAACGGGCAGTACTTC
cdr3_length: 13; d_call: NA; v_call: TRBV19; j_call: TRBJ2-5; clone_size: NA; cdr3_aa: CASSAQTGGTQYF; cdr3_nt: TGTGCCAGTAGTGCCCAGACGGGTGGGACCCAGTACTTC
cdr3_length: 16; d_call: TRBD1; v_call: TRBV6-6; j_call: TRBJ1-3; clone_size: NA; cdr3_aa: CASSRDRGPSGNTIYF; cdr3_nt: TGTGCCAGCAGCCGGGACAGGGGGCCCTCTGGAAACACCATATATTTT
cdr3_length: 16; d_call: NA; v_call: TRBV10-1; j_call: TRBJ1-6; clone_size: NA; cdr3_aa: CAAPPRNAPYNSPLHF; cdr3_nt: TGCGCCGCCCCACCCCGAAATGCGCCCTATAATTCACCCCTCCACTTT
cdr3_length: 15; d_call: NA; v_call: TRBV28; j_call: TRBJ2-2; clone_size: few; cdr3_aa: CASSFIRKNTGELFF; cdr3_nt: TGTGCCAGCAGTTTCATCAGGAAGAACACCGGGGAGCTGTTTTTT
cdr3_length: 16; d_call: NA; v_call: TRBV11-3; j_call: TRBJ2-2; clone_size: NA; cdr3_aa: CASSLTRDSPSGELFF; cdr3_nt: TGTGCCAGCAGCCTAACGCGGGACAGCCCCTCCGGGGAGCTGTTTTTT
cdr3_length: 17; d_call: NA; v_call: TRBV19; j_call: TRBJ1-2; clone_size: NA; cdr3_aa: CASSIDGQGRFRNGYTF; cdr3_nt: TGTGCCAGTAGTATAGATGGGCAGGGGAGATTCAGGAATGGCTACACCTTC
cdr3_length: 16; d_call: NA; v_call: TRBV28; j_call: TRBJ1-4; clone_size: NA; cdr3_aa: CASNLRTSGRNEKLFF; cdr3_nt: TGTGCCAGCAATCTGCGGACGTCAGGGCGTAATGAAAAACTGTTTTTT
cdr3_length: 14; d_call: TRBD1; v_call: TRBV2; j_call: TRBJ2-2; clone_size: NA; cdr3_aa: CATDRAKNTGELFF; cdr3_nt: TGTGCCACCGACAGGGCCAAGAACACCGGGGAGCTGTTTTTT
cdr3_length: 13; d_call: NA; v_call: TRBV19; j_call: TRBJ1-6; clone_size: NA; cdr3_aa: CASSTQVNSPLHF; cdr3_nt: TGTGCCAGTAGTACACAAGTTAATTCACCCCTCCACTTT
cdr3_length: 13; d_call: TRBD1; v_call: TRBV6-6; j_call: TRBJ2-1; clone_size: few; cdr3_aa: CASRPTGDNEQFF; cdr3_nt: TGTGCCAGCAGACCCACAGGGGACAATGAGCAGTTCTTC
cdr3_length: 17; d_call: NA; v_call: TRBV18; j_call: TRBJ1-4; clone_size: once; cdr3_aa: CASSPPSLSATNEKLFF; cdr3_nt: TGTGCCAGCTCACCACCCTCCCTCTCAGCAACTAATGAAAAACTGTTTTTT
cdr3_length: 17; d_call: TRBD1; v_call: TRBV4-3; j_call: TRBJ1-4; clone_size: NA; cdr3_aa: CASSPGTGGIANEKLFF; cdr3_nt: TGCGCCAGCAGCCCCGGGACAGGGGGCATTGCTAATGAAAAACTGTTTTTT
cdr3_length: 14; d_call: NA; v_call: TRBV4-3; j_call: TRBJ1-5; clone_size: NA; cdr3_aa: CASSQNSGAQPQHF; cdr3_nt: TGCGCCAGCAGCCAAAACTCAGGGGCACAGCCCCAGCATTTT
cdr3_length: 15; d_call: NA; v_call: TRBV7-6; j_call: TRBJ2-6; clone_size: few; cdr3_aa: CASSATSPGANVLTF; cdr3_nt: TGTGCCAGCAGCGCGACATCACCTGGGGCCAACGTCCTGACTTTC
cdr3_length: 15; d_call: TRBD2; v_call: TRBV27; j_call: TRBJ2-5; clone_size: once; cdr3_aa: CASKPSGGRGETQYF; cdr3_nt: TGTGCCAGCAAACCGAGCGGGGGGCGGGGGGAGACCCAGTACTTC
cdr3_length: 13; d_call: TRBD1; v_call: TRBV10-3; j_call: TRBJ1-2; clone_size: NA; cdr3_aa: CATKPGTGDGYTF; cdr3_nt: TGTGCCACGAAACCCGGGACAGGGGATGGCTACACCTTC
cdr3_length: 16; d_call: NA; v_call: TRBV19; j_call: TRBJ1-6; clone_size: NA; cdr3_aa: CASSISGSSYNSPLHF; cdr3_nt: TGTGCCAGTAGTATTTCCGGGAGCTCCTATAATTCACCCCTCCACTTT
cdr3_length: 14; d_call: TRBD1; v_call: TRBV7-2; j_call: TRBJ2-7; clone_size: once; cdr3_aa: CASSYGQVSYEQYF; cdr3_nt: TGTGCCAGCAGCTATGGACAGGTCAGCTACGAGCAGTACTTC
cdr3_length: 14; d_call: NA; v_call: TRBV5-1; j_call: TRBJ1-1; clone_size: NA; cdr3_aa: CASSSGTLNTEAFF; cdr3_nt: TGCGCCAGCAGCTCCGGGACACTGAACACTGAAGCTTTCTTT